This TCR beta chain is drawn from a study of breast tumors, draining lymph nodes, adjacent tissues. The study's findings and limits: Tumors had less TCR diversity than lymph nodes, more than nontumor tissue. Most tumor T cells seemingly derive from lymph node, then expand in tumor.

Concerning this clonotype: What it binds is unknown.

Samples came from axillary lymph nodes draining the breast cancer. TCRdb called the multiplex PCR reads again in MiXCR, with one record for every CDR3 protein. This sample has 200,000 or so distinct CDR3 sequences; approximately 31% occur once, and the top ten carry roughly 4%. The CDR3 spans 20 residues. Trimming removed 0 bases from V and 7 bases from J; junction bases left unmatched: 20. Germline V lookup: CDR1 LGHNA, CDR2 YNFKEQ. The sequence was obtained from a female donor with breast cancer. Some clones in this sample may be carry-over from other donors' samples. The chain has TRBV4-2 and TRBJ2-4, with 8 bases fitting TRBD1. Source material: axillary lymph node tissue. The CDR3 sequence: CASSQDRGRTGPKRENIQYF. DNA of the CDR3: TGTGCCAGCAGCCAAGATCGGGGTAGGACAGGGCCCAAACGGGAGAACATTCAGTACTTC.